Described below is a single T cell receptor (beta chain) sequence and its context. A junction boundary mismatches the germline segment, possibly from a read error. These data are taken from a study of blood T cell repertoires in COVID-19. Study context: Both acute and convalescent COVID-19 samples were obtained from the United States, Italy and Spain.

The data were produced by immunoSEQ multiplex PCR, yet TCRdb's version contains in-frame clones alone and is incomplete. The data contain approximately 160,000 clones, 80% to 85% of them seen just once; the ten biggest clones take up roughly 8%. The germline CDR1 and CDR2 sequences are SSHAT and FNYEAQ (reference sequence). The CDR3 length is 15 residues. Among Cohort 3 donors, those recovered had two negative PCRs, clearance, or symptom resolution. Input material: PBMCs or T cells enriched from blood (not recorded which). This sequence originates from a woman aged 45-60 years who had recovered from COVID-19. V is TRBV7-7 and J is TRBJ2-3; TRBD1 agrees at 9 bases. CDR3 bases: TGTGCTAGCAGCAAGGGACAGGGAAGCACAGATACGCAGTATTTT. Encoded protein: CASSKGQGSTDTQYF.